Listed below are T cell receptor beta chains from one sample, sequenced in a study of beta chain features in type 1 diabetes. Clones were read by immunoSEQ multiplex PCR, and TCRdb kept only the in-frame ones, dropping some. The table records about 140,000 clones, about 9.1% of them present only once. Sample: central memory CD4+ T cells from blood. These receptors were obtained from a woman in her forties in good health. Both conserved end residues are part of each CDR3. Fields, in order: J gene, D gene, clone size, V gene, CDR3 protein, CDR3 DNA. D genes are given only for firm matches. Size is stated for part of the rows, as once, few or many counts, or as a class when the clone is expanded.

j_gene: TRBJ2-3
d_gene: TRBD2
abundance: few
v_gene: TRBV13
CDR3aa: CASSRRLATDTQYF
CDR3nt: TGTGCCAGCAGCCGCAGACTAGCCACAGATACGCAGTATTTT

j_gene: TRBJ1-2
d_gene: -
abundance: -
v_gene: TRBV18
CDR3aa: CASSIPATGRLHGYTF
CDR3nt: TGTGCCAGCTCCATCCCCGCCACAGGGCGGTTGCATGGCTACACCTTC

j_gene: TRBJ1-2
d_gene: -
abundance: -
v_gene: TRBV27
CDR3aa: CASSFHGGGSNYGYTF
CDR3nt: TGTGCCAGCAGTTTCCACGGGGGGGGGTCAAACTATGGCTACACCTTC

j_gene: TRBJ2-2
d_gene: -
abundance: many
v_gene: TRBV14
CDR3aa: CASSQEDPGVVGELFF
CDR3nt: TGTGCCAGCAGCCAAGAAGATCCCGGGGTGGTCGGGGAGCTGTTTTTT

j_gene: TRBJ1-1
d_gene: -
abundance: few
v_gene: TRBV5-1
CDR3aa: CASSPGHDTEAFF
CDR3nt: TGCGCCAGCAGCCCAGGACACGACACTGAAGCTTTCTTT

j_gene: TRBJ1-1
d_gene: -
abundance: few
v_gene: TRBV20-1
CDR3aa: CSAIKNTEAFF
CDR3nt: TGCAGTGCTATAAAGAACACTGAAGCTTTCTTT

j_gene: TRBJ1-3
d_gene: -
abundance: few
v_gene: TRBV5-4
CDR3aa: CASSLIGSSGNTIYF
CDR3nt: TGTGCCAGCAGCTTGATAGGGAGCTCTGGAAACACCATATATTTT

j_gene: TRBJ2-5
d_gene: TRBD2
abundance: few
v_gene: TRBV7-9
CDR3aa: CASSSRKLAGEETQYF
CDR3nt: TGTGCCAGCAGCTCCCGGAAACTAGCGGGGGAAGAGACCCAGTACTTC

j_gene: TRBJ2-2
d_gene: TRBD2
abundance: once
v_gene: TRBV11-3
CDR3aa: CASSSPAGGSNTGELFF
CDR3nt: TGTGCCAGCAGCTCACCAGCGGGGGGTTCGAACACCGGGGAGCTGTTTTTT

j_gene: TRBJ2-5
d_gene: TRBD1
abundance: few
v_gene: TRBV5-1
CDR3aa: CASSLHTGDEETQYF
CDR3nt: TGCGCCAGCAGCTTACACACAGGGGACGAAGAGACCCAGTACTTC

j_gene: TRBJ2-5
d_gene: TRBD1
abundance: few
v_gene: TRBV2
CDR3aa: CASRDRAHQETQYF
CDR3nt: TGTGCCAGCAGGGACAGGGCCCACCAAGAGACCCAGTACTTC

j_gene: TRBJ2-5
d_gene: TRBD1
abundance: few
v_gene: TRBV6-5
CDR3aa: CASRLTGGDGETQYF
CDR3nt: TGTGCCAGCAGATTAACAGGGGGCGACGGAGAGACCCAGTACTTC

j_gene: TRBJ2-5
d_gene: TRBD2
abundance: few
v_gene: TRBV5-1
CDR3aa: CASSLTSGGPGGETQYF
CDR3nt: TGCGCCAGCAGCTTGACTAGCGGGGGACCTGGGGGAGAGACCCAGTACTTC

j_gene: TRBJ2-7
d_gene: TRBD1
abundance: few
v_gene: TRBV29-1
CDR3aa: CSVEGQGADEQYF
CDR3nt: TGCAGCGTTGAAGGGCAGGGGGCGGACGAGCAGTACTTC

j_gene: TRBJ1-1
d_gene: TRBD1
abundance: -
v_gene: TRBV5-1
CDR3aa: CASSLAGTENTEAFF
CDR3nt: TGCGCCAGCAGCTTGGCCGGGACAGAGAACACTGAAGCTTTCTTT

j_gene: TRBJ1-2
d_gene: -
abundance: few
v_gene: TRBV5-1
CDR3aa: CASSLEGSGGYTF
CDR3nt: TGCGCCAGCAGCTTGGAGGGGTCAGGTGGCTACACCTTC

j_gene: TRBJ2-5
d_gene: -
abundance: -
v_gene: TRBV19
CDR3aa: CASSITPRETQYF
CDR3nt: TGTGCCAGTAGTATAACCCCTCGGGAGACCCAGTACTTC

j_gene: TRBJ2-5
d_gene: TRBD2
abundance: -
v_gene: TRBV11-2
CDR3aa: CASSSLLAGGETQYF
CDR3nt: TGTGCCAGCAGCTCCCTTTTAGCGGGGGGGGAGACCCAGTACTTC

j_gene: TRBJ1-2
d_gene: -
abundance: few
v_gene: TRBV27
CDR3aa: CASGVGENYGYTF
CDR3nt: TGTGCCAGCGGAGTAGGGGAAAACTATGGCTACACCTTC

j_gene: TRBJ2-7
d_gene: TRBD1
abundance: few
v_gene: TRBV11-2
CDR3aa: CASSSYRGDYEQYF
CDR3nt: TGTGCCAGCAGCTCCTACAGGGGAGACTACGAGCAGTACTTC

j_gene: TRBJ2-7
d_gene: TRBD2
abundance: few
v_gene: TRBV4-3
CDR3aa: CASSQDLAGGTYEQYF
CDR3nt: TGCGCCAGCAGCCAAGATTTGGCGGGGGGAACCTACGAGCAGTACTTC

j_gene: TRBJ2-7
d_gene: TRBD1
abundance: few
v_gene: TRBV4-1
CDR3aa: CASSQTPTGTYEQYF
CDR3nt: TGCGCCAGCAGCCAAACCCCGACAGGGACCTACGAGCAGTACTTC

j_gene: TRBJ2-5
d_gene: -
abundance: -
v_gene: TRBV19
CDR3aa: CASSISVQETQYF
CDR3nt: TGTGCCAGTAGTATCTCAGTTCAAGAGACCCAGTACTTC

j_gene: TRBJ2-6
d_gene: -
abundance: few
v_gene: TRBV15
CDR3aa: CATSVRGANVLTF
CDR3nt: TGTGCCACCTCAGTACGAGGGGCCAACGTCCTGACTTTC

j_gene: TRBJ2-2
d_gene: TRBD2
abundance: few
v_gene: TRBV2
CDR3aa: CASSESGGAFGELFF
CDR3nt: TGTGCCAGCAGTGAAAGCGGGGGGGCCTTCGGGGAGCTGTTTTTT

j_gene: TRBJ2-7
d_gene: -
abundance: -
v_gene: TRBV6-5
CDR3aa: CASSFGAGSSYEQYF
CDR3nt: TGTGCCAGCAGCTTCGGGGCGGGGAGCTCCTACGAGCAGTACTTC

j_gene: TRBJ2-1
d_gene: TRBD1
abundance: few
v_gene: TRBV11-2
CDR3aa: CASSLVGQGPQGYEQFF
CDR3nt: TGTGCCAGCAGCTTAGTGGGACAGGGTCCCCAAGGTTATGAGCAGTTCTTC

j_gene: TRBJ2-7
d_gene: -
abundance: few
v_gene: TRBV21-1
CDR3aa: CATGQPFYEQYF
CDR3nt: TGTGCCACGGGACAGCCTTTCTACGAGCAGTACTTC

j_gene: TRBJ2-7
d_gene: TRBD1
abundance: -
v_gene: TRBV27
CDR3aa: CASSPFPTGGPYEQYF
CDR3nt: TGTGCCAGCAGTCCATTTCCAACAGGGGGCCCCTACGAGCAGTACTTC

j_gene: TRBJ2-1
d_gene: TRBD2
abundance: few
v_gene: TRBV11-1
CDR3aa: CASSSGGAANEQFF
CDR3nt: TGTGCCAGCAGTAGCGGGGGGGCCGCCAATGAGCAGTTCTTC

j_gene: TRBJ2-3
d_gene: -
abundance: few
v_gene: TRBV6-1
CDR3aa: CASSEALGTDTQYF
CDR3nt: TGTGCCAGCAGTGAAGCGCTCGGGACAGATACGCAGTATTTT

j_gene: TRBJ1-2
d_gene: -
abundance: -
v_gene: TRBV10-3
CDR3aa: CAISDLDSPTNYGYTF
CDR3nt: TGTGCCATCAGTGATCTGGACAGCCCCACTAACTATGGCTACACCTTC

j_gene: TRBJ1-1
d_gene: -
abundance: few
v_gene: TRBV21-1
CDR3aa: CASSKRASRGWNTEAFF
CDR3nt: TGTGCCAGCAGCAAAAGAGCCAGCAGGGGTTGGAACACTGAAGCTTTCTTT

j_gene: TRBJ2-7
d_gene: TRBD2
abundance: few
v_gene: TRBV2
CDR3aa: CASSDRLAGVEQYF
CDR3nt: TGTGCCAGCAGTGACCGGCTAGCGGGGGTGGAGCAGTACTTC

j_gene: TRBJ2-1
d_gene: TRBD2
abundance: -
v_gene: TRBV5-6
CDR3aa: CASSLSGGATTGNEQFF
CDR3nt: TGTGCCAGCAGCTTGTCGGGGGGAGCTACTACTGGCAATGAGCAGTTCTTC

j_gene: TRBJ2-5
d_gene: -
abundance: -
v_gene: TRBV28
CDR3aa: CASSFVGRIQETQYF
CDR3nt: TGTGCCAGCAGTTTCGTAGGGAGGATTCAAGAGACCCAGTACTTC

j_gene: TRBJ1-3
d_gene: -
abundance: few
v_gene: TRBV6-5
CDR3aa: CASSYSSVSGNTIYF
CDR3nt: TGTGCCAGCAGTTACTCCTCCGTCTCTGGAAACACCATATATTTT

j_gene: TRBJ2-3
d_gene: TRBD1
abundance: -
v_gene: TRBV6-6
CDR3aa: CASTRDRSRDTQYF
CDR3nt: TGTGCCAGCACTCGGGACAGAAGCCGAGATACGCAGTATTTT

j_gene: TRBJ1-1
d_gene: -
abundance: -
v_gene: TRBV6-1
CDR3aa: CASSAARATEAFF
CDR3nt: TGTGCCAGCAGTGCCGCGAGGGCCACTGAAGCTTTCTTT

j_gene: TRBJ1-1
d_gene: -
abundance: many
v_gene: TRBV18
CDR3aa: CASSPRQMNTEAFF
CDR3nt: TGTGCCAGCTCACCGAGGCAAATGAACACTGAAGCTTTCTTT

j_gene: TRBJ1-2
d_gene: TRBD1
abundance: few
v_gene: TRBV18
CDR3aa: CASSPPGTGNYGYTF
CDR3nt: TGTGCCAGCTCACCTCCCGGGACAGGCAACTATGGCTACACCTTC

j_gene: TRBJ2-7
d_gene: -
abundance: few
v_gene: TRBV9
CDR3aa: CASSVETGPYEQYF
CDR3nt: TGTGCCAGCAGCGTAGAGACGGGTCCCTACGAGCAGTACTTC

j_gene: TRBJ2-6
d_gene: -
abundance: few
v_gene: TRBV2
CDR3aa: CASRGVNSGANVLTF
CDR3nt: TGTGCCAGCAGGGGAGTCAACTCTGGGGCCAACGTCCTGACTTTC

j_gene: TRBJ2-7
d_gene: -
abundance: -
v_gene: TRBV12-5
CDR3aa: CASGLDRGGYFYEQYF
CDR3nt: TGTGCTAGTGGTTTGGACAGGGGAGGCTACTTCTACGAGCAGTACTTC

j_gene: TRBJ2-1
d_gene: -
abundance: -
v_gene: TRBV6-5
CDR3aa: CASSPLGTFYNEQFF
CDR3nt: TGTGCCAGCAGTCCTCTAGGAACCTTCTACAATGAGCAGTTCTTC

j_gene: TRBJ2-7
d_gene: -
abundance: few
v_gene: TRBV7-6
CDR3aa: CASSLARVSYEQYF
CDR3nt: TGTGCCAGCAGCTTAGCGAGGGTCTCCTACGAGCAGTACTTC

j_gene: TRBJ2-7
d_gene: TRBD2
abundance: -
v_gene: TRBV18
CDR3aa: CASSRTSGVAYEQYF
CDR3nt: TGTGCCAGCTCACGGACTAGCGGGGTGGCCTACGAGCAGTACTTC

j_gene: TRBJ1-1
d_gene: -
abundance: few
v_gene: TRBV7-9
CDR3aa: CASNGGGSRNTEAFF
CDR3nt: TGTGCCAGCAACGGTGGGGGGAGTAGAAACACTGAAGCTTTCTTT

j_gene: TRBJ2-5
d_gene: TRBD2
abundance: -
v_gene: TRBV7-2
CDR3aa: CASTRLAGGRETQYF
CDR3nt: TGTGCCAGCACCCGACTAGCGGGGGGTAGGGAGACCCAGTACTTC

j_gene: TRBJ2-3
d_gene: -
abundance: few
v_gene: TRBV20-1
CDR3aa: CSATHQDTQYF
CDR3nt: TGCAGTGCAACCCACCAGGATACGCAGTATTTT

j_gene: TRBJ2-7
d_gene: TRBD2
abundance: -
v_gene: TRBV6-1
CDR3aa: CASSGLAGGPEQYF
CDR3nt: TGTGCCAGCAGTGGCCTCGCGGGGGGGCCCGAGCAGTACTTC

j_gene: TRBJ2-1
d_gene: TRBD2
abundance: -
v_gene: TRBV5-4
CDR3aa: CATARLAGGINEQFF
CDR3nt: TGTGCCACCGCTCGACTAGCGGGGGGGATCAATGAGCAGTTCTTC

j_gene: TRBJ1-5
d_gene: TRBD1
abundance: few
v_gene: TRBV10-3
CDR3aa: CAISGTGVQPQHF
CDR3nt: TGTGCCATCAGCGGGACAGGGGTTCAGCCCCAGCATTTT